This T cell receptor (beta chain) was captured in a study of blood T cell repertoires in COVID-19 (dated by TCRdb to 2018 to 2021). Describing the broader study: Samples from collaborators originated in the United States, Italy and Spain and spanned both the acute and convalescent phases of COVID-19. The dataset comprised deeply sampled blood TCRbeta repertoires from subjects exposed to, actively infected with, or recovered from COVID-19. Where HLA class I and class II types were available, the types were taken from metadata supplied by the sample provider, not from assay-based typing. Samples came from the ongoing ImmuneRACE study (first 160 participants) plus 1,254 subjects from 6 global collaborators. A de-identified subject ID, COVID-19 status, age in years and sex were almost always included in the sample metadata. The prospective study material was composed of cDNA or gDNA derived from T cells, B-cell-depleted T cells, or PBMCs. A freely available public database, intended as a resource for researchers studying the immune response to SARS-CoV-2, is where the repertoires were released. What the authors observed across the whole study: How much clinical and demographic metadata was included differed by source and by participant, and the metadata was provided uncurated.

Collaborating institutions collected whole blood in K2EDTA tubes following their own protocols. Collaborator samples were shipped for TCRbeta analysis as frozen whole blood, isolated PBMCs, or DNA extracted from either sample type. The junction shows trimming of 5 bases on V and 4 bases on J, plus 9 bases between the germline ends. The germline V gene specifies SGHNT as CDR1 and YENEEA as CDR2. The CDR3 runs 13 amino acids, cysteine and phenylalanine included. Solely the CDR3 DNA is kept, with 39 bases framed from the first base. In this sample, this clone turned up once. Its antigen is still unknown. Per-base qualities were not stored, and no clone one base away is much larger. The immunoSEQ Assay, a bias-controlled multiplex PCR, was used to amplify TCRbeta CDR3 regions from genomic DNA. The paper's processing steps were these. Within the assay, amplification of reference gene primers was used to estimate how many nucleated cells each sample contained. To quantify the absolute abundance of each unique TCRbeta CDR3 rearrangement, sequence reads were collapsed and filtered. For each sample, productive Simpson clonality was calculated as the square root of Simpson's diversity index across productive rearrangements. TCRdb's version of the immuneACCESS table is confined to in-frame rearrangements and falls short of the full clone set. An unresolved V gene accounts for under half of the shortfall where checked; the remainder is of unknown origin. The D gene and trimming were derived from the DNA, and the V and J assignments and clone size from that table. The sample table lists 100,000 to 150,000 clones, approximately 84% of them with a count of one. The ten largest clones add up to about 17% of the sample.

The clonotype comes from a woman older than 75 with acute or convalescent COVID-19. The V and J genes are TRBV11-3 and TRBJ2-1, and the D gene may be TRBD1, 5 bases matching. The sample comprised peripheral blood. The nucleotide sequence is TGTGCCAGCAGCCACCGACAGTACAATGAGCAGTTCTTC. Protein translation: CASSHRQYNEQFF.